This T cell receptor (beta chain) was captured in a study of blood T cells in healthy people across ages. This clonotype was counted between two and nine times. The antigen remains unidentified. The germline gives CDR1 DFQATT, CDR2 SNEGSKA (reference sequence). CDR3 length equals 17 residues. Primers used in a second PCR of roughly 7 to 12 cycles were a sample-barcoded 5' primer and a J-beta primer mix. One entry per CDR3 protein, called by TCRdb with MiXCR from the 5' RACE reads. The sample records just under 750,000 distinct CDR3 sequences, approximately 22% being singletons. Whole-study results and caveats: Compared with aged donors, long-lived donors showed fewer expanded clones, suggesting selection. Donor CMV status, an unknown factor, possibly confounded changes in expanded clonotypes.

This chain joins TRBV20-1 and TRBJ2-7; 13 nucleotides match TRBD2. The assigned J gene may be wrong: the sequence end matches TRBJ2-1 better. Sequenced: blood. This clonotype was obtained from a man aged 70 or older in good health. CDR3 region: CSARILSGTSGNNEQFF. The CDR3, as DNA: TGCAGTGCTAGAATTTTATCCGGGACTAGCGGGAATAATGAGCAGTTCTTC.